The 24 T cell receptor beta chains in this list originate from one sample, sequenced in a study of T cell responses to AZD1222 COVID-19 vaccine. Using immunoSEQ multiplex PCR, the repertoire was profiled, and TCRdb retains in-frame clones only, with some absent. Seen here are 140,000 to 150,000 clones, about 87% observed once, and the top ten hold over 12%. The sample here was peripheral blood, taken on day 0 of AZD1222 vaccination. The origin of the receptors is an adult in good health.

The chain links TRBV9 to TRBJ2-4; D may be TRBD1 or TRBD2 (5 bases each). The CDR3 is 14 amino acids. V gave up 3 bases and J gave up 10 bases, with 17 bases separating them. Germline values: CDR1 SGDLS, CDR2 YYNGEE. CDR3 amino acids: CASSADSGRGIQYF. In DNA, the CDR3 is TGTGCCAGCAGCGCTGACAGTGGCCGAGGGATTCAGTACTTC. Variable domain in full (rest from reference TRBV9 and TRBJ2-4): DSGVTQTPKHLITATGQRVTLRCSPRSGDLSVYWYQQSLDQGLQFLIQYYNGEERAKGNILERFSAQQFPDLHSELNLSSLELGDSALYFCASSADSGRGIQYFGAGTRLSVL.

The gene calls are TRBV5-1 and TRBJ2-3, with D perhaps TRBD2 (5 bases). The germline V gene encodes CDR1 SGHRS and CDR2 YFSETQ. This CDR3 has 15 residues. V lost 6 bases, J lost 1 base, and 15 bases lay in between. This CDR3 reads CASNSGLGRTDTQYF. The CDR3, as DNA: TGCGCCAGCAACTCGGGGTTAGGTCGCACAGATACGCAGTATTTT.

This chain links TRBV29-1 with TRBJ1-2, with D possibly TRBD1 on 5 matching bases. This CDR3 spans 11 amino acids. The V and J ends lost 6 bases and 8 bases respectively, with 13 bases between them. From germline, CDR1 is SQVTM and CDR2 ANQGSEA. The chain's CDR3 is CSVLSTEGYTF. Here the CDR3 DNA reads TGCAGCGTCCTCTCGACAGAGGGCTACACCTTC.

This clone has only one observation. This chain connects TRBV19 to TRBJ1-4; D uncertain. Germline CDR1 is LNHDA and CDR2 is SQIVND (reference sequence). The CDR3 has 13 residues. Trimming left V 7 bases short and J 3 bases short, with 9 bases between. The CDR3 spells CASTWQSNEKLFF. DNA of the CDR3: TGTGCCAGTACCTGGCAGTCTAATGAAAAACTGTTTTTT.

The gene calls are TRBV7-2 and TRBJ1-1, with D possibly being TRBD1 (5 bases). The length of the CDR3 is 14 residues. V was pared by 1 base and J by 6 bases, with 12 bases between. Germline V lookup: CDR1 SGHTA, CDR2 FQGNSA. The chain's CDR3 is CASSLVKGVAEAFF. CDR3 nucleotide sequence: TGTGCCAGCAGCTTAGTAAAAGGGGTCGCTGAAGCTTTCTTT.

The chain joins TRBV5-1 to TRBJ2-5; D is unclear. The CDR3 runs to 12 residues. The germline V gene encodes CDR1 SGHRS and CDR2 YFSETQ. V lost 3 bases to trimming and J lost 0 bases, with 3 bases between them. CDR3 sequence (DNA): TGCGCCAGCAGCTCGTACCAAGAGACCCAGTACTTC. Translating gives CASSSYQETQYF.

The rearrangement joins TRBV25-1 to TRBJ1-1, with D uncertain. The germline V and J ends were trimmed by 5 bases and 1 base, with 8 bases remaining between them. The CDR3 has 13 amino acids. CDR1 is MGHDK and CDR2 is SYGVNS in the germline V gene. CDR3 sequence (DNA): TGTGCCAGCAGTCGCACAGCGAACACTGAAGCTTTCTTT. Its protein is CASSRTANTEAFF. The entire variable domain, with the rest obtained from reference TRBV25-1 and TRBJ1-1, is as follows: EADIYQTPRYLVIGTGKKITLECSQTMGHDKMYWYQQDPGMELHLIHYSYGVNSTEKGDLSSESTVSRIRTEHFPLTLESARPSHTSQYLCASSRTANTEAFFGQGTRLTVV.

This chain uses TRBV24-1 with TRBJ2-5, with TRBD1 identical over 8 bases. J lost 4 bases, V lost 5 bases, and 2 bases had no gene match. The length of the CDR3 is 13 residues. Germline assignment: CDR1 KGHDR and CDR2 SFDVKD. CDR3: CATSARGRETQYF. The CDR3 nucleotides read TGTGCCACCAGTGCCAGGGGGCGAGAGACCCAGTACTTC.

V usage is TRBV28 and J usage is TRBJ1-6; 10 bases line up with TRBD1. Per germline, CDR1 MDHEN and CDR2 SYDVKM. J was trimmed by 6 bases and V by 10 bases; bases with no gene match: 9. The CDR3 totals 15 residues. The CDR3 sequence is CATVTGGRGNSPLHF. CDR3 coding DNA: TGTGCCACCGTGACAGGGGGCCGGGGTAATTCACCCCTCCACTTT.

This clone occurred a few times. This chain uses TRBV7-8 with TRBJ1-5; possible D gene TRBD1, 5 bases. CDR3 length: 14 amino acids. V lost 1 base to trimming and J lost 9 bases, with 13 bases between them. Germline assignment: CDR1 SGHVS and CDR2 FQNEAQ. The CDR3 bases are TGTGCCAGCAGCTTAGGAGGGGATGGGACGCCCCAGCATTTT. Amino acid sequence: CASSLGGDGTPQHF.

J is TRBJ2-7 and V is TRBV2, with 7 bases matching TRBD1. V gave up 6 bases and J gave up 0 bases; unmatched junction bases: 5. This CDR3 is 14 amino acids long. CDR1 and CDR2 from the germline V gene are SNHLY and FYNNEI. Written as DNA, the CDR3 is TGTGCCAGCAGACGAAGGGACAGCTCCTACGAGCAGTACTTC. It specifies CASRRRDSSYEQYF.

The chain has TRBV10-1 and TRBJ2-1; D may be TRBD2 (5 bases). The CDR3 covers 16 residues. V lost 5 bases and J 4 bases, leaving 18 bases between the germline ends. Germline V gene data show CDR1 as WNHNN and CDR2 as SYGVQD (reference sequence). CDR3 coding DNA: TGCGCCAGCAGTAATTCGGAGCGCCGGGATTACAATGAGCAGTTCTTC. Translated, it gives CASSNSERRDYNEQFF.

This rearrangement joins TRBV7-3 to TRBJ1-1; possible D gene TRBD1, 5 bases. From germline, CDR1 is SGHTA and CDR2 FQGTGA. The CDR3 covers 13 residues. Trimming took off 5 bases at V and 5 bases at J, with 12 bases between the two ends. This CDR3 is CASSPDIRTEAFF. The CDR3, as DNA: TGTGCCAGCAGCCCGGACATCCGTACTGAAGCTTTCTTT.

This clone showed up just a few times. The J gene is TRBJ1-2, the V gene TRBV6-2 or TRBV6-3; 9 positions match TRBD1. CDR3 length equals 13 residues. CDR1 and CDR2 (germline): MNHEY, SVGEGT. The J segment lost 7 bases and the V segment lost 5 bases, leaving 5 bases of the junction unmatched. The CDR3, as DNA: TGTGCCAGCAGTAAGCAGGGACAGGGTGGCTACACCTTC. It encodes CASSKQGQGGYTF.

The V and J genes are TRBV18 and TRBJ1-5; D remains unclear. The CDR3 runs to 14 residues. Germline V gene data show CDR1 as KGHSH and CDR2 as LQKENI. Trimming cost V 3 bases and J 5 bases, with 11 bases left between them. The CDR3 DNA follows: TGTGCCAGCTCACCGGCGGGGTCGTATCAGCCCCAGCATTTT. This translates into CASSPAGSYQPQHF. The whole variable domain, remainder taken from reference TRBV18 and TRBJ1-5, is NAGVMQNPRHLVRRRGQEARLRCSPMKGHSHVYWYRQLPEEGLKFMVYLQKENIIDESGMPKERFSAEFPKEGPSILRIQQVVRGDSAAYFCASSPAGSYQPQHFGDGTRLSIL.

V and J are TRBV4-3 and TRBJ1-2, with 9 bases matching TRBD1. Trimming took 2 bases from V and 4 from J; bases not matched to a gene: 5. From germline, CDR1 is LGHNA and CDR2 YSLEER. This CDR3 has 15 residues. The CDR3 here is CASSQSTGGTYGYTF. The CDR3 region has the DNA TGCGCCAGCAGCCAATCGACAGGGGGGACCTATGGCTACACCTTC.

This chain connects TRBV7-9 to TRBJ1-1, with D maybe TRBD1 (5 bases). The length of the CDR3 is 14 residues. V lost 1 base and J 1 base, leaving 7 bases between the germline ends. Germline V CDR1 and CDR2: SEHNR, FQNEAQ (reference sequence). The CDR3 spells CASSLGGPNTEAFF. In DNA, the CDR3 is TGTGCCAGCAGCTTAGGGGGCCCGAACACTGAAGCTTTCTTT.

This clone showed up just once. The J gene is TRBJ1-2, the V gene TRBV6-4; 9 bases line up with TRBD1. The CDR3 length is 15 residues. V was pared by 0 bases and J by 8 bases, with 7 bases of the junction left unmatched. The germline CDR1 and CDR2 sequences are MRHNA and SNTAGT. CDR3 nucleotide sequence: TGTGCCAGCAGTGACTCGTCGAGACAGGGGGAAGGCTACACCTTC. It translates to CASSDSSRQGEGYTF.

The chain couples TRBV28 to TRBJ2-3; TRBD2 agrees at 8 bases. The CDR3 has 15 amino acids. The germline gives CDR1 MDHEN, CDR2 SYDVKM. The V gene end was trimmed by 6 bases and the J gene end by 2 bases; junction bases not matched to a gene: 7. CDR3 in amino acids: CASSPGLVHTDTQYF. The CDR3 coding sequence is TGTGCCAGCAGCCCGGGACTAGTCCACACAGATACGCAGTATTTT.

The gene calls are TRBV18 and TRBJ1-1; a possible D gene is TRBD1 (5 bases). With 0 bases removed from V and 3 bases from J, the gap between germline ends came to 8 bases. The CDR3 runs to 14 residues. Germline CDR1 is KGHSH and CDR2 is LQKENI. The CDR3 nucleotides read TGTGCCAGCTCACCACCGTTCAGGGACACTGAAGCTTTCTTT. Translated: CASSPPFRDTEAFF.

This clone was seen a single time. The CDR3 is CASSPSRGGEAFF. The CDR3 region has the DNA TGTGCCAGCAGCCCCAGCCGGGGAGGTGAAGCTTTCTTT. V and J are TRBV7-3 and TRBJ1-1, with D unclear. Germline V gene data show CDR1 as SGHTA and CDR2 as FQGTGA. This CDR3 comprises 13 residues. V was pared by 5 bases and J by 7 bases, with 14 bases between.

The rearrangement joins TRBV7-2 to TRBJ1-3; no definite D call. Germline assignment: CDR1 SGHTA and CDR2 FQGNSA. This CDR3 is built from 14 residues. The V end was cut by 5 bases, the J end by 4 bases, with 12 bases between. The CDR3 DNA is TGTGCCAGCAGCCCGGGGTACTCGGGAAACACCATATATTTT. The encoded protein is CASSPGYSGNTIYF.

The chain is built from TRBV4-1 and TRBJ1-6, with 7 nucleotides matching TRBD1. This CDR3 has 18 amino acids. V shed 0 bases and J 0 bases; nucleotides not matched to a gene: 5. CDR1 is MGHRA and CDR2 is YSYEKL in the germline V gene. The CDR3 DNA reads TGCGCCAGCAGCCAAGAAAGCAGGGGGAGCTCCTATAATTCACCCCTCCACTTT. Amino acid sequence: CASSQESRGSSYNSPLHF.

This clone was seen only a few times. The chain employs TRBV30 and TRBJ1-6, with D perhaps matching TRBD1 (6 bases). This CDR3 is 13 amino acids long. V was cut by 2 bases and J by 10 bases, with 12 bases left in between. Germline lookup yields CDR1 GTSNPN and CDR2 SVGIG (reference sequence). The CDR3 region has the DNA TGTGCCTGGAGTCTAGACAGGAACTCACCCCTCCACTTT. This gives the protein CAWSLDRNSPLHF.